The clone carrying this T cell receptor beta chain was detected ten times or more. Its antigen is still unknown. This CDR3 region has 15 residues. Germline CDR1 reads SGHTA; CDR2 reads FQGNSA. V was trimmed by 2 bases and J by 5 bases, leaving 15 bases between them. This sample is part of a study of T cell repertoires in cytomegalovirus infection. TCRdb analysed the reads with MiXCR anew, one entry per CDR3 protein. This sample has around 550,000 distinct CDR3 sequences, with about 25% found just once. Study-wide findings and caveats: Clonotype analysis showed dominance of the ex vivo response by HLA-C-restricted CMV-specific TCR beta clonotypes.

The clonotype was recovered from a human donor in good health (CMV status not recorded). Some clones in this sample may be carry-over from other donors' samples. The material sequenced was PBMCs. The gene calls are TRBV7-2 and TRBJ2-5; a possible D gene is TRBD2 (6 bases). The CDR3 region is CASSLIGGPGETQYF. The CDR3 nucleotides are TGTGCCAGCAGCTTAATTGGAGGGCCGGGGGAGACCCAGTACTTC.